This TCR beta chain is drawn from a study of shared clonotypes between healthy human individuals (dated by TCRdb to 2018 to 2021). Study-wide context: The cohort comprised a couple of women and a few men aged 18 to 49 years. For each donor, three plates each were used for CD4 naive and CD4 memory, two plates were used for CD8 naive, and one plate was used for CD8 memory. Blood TCR repertoires of about 5 healthy adults were deeply sequenced to estimate repertoire size and the extent of clonotype sharing between individuals. Different laboratories and diverse techniques were used to prepare libraries and sequence TCR repertoires, to increase sequencing depth and limit assay-specific biases. Leukapheresis yielded between about 0.9 and 9.5 billion PBMCs per donor.

Using the deep immunoSEQ assay, TCR CDR3 regions were amplified from genomic DNA by multiplex PCR. Genomic DNA extracted from each cell subset was distributed evenly over all wells of several immunoSEQ 96-well plates, and each plate served as one replicate. For sorted subsets, 150 to 200 ng genomic DNA, equal to tens of thousands of T cell genomes, was loaded into each replicate PCR. Purified libraries were quantified with a Qubit 3.0 fluorometer, sized on a Bioanalyzer 2100, and re-quantified with the KAPA Library Quantification kit. A separate single-read 150-cycle Illumina NextSeq 550 flow cell was used to sequence each immunoSEQ 96-well plate. Per the original workflow: Because the immunoSEQ output held only junctional sequences and lacked quality scores, the filtering could not match the filtering applied to full-length reads. Sequences were annotated with PyIR, a Python wrapper for IgBLAST v1.9, using IMGT germline references to assign V/J genes and CDR3. Reads with weak V/J assignments (E-value above 1e-6), missing CDR3, stop codons, out-of-frame junctions, or ambiguous translated residues were removed. V3J clonotypes were defined by identical inferred V gene, J gene, and CDR3 amino acid sequence. To compute the percentage overlap between repertoires, the number of shared unique clonotypes was divided by the size of the smaller repertoire. Repertoire richness was assessed with RTK rarefaction, the Chao1 estimator, and Recon v2.1 estimates of unobserved clonotypes. For all TCRbeta clonotypes obtained by the gDNA method from a few donors, generation probabilities were computed with OLGA. TCRdb retrieved this table from immuneACCESS and kept in-frame rearrangements only. Not all clones are present; in checked studies, unresolved V genes account for under half, and no reason is known for the remainder. The V and J calls and clone size are taken from that table; D and trimming were inferred from the DNA. Recorded for this sample are about 680,000 clones; about 90% of them occurred a single time. The ten largest clones add up to 20% to 25% of the sample.

General findings and caveats noted by the study authors: Higher generation probabilities were observed for clonotypes shared by all four sorted-subset donors than for non-shared clonotypes. About 5% of naive CD4, 3% to 3.5% of naive CD8, roughly 2.5% of memory CD4, and 0.4% of memory CD8 clonotypes were shared across a few donors. Even with the large sequencing depth, rarefaction of the sorted-subset datasets indicated that sequencing was incomplete. Naive subsets generally had larger estimated clonotype richness than memory subsets. Only blood was sampled, and tissue TCR repertoires likely differ from those in blood. Because the study included only a small number of donors, the genetic and exposure-history diversity represented was limited. Pairwise subsampling led to the expectation that sequencing depth would affect the degree of clonotype sharing among donors.

About this clone: The target of this receptor is not known. No much larger clonotype is one base removed from it; base qualities were not supplied.

For the CD8 naive samples, CD45RO-negative cells were positively selected for CCR7, yielding a CD45RA+CCR7+ population from which TemRA cells were excluded. The donors were healthy, HIV-negative adults with no recently reported acute infections or vaccinations. All donors were Caucasian adults living in Nashville, Tennessee, USA. Blood was collected by leukapheresis, and PBMCs were isolated by Ficoll-Histopaque density gradient centrifugation and then cryopreserved in liquid nitrogen vapor phase. Analytical flow cytometry was used to check the purity and quantity of each magnetically sorted T cell population. Genomic DNA was isolated from every sorted fraction and measured by UV absorbance on a Nanodrop 2000c. Cut back by 1 base and 6 bases, the V and J ends lie 10 bases apart. From the germline V gene, CDR1 is WSHSY and CDR2 is SAAADI. The CDR3 sequence holds 13 residues, the cysteine and phenylalanine included. Left in the record is the CDR3 DNA by itself, 39 bases read in frame from the first base.

The TCR sequence derives from a man younger than 45 in good health. Sequenced sample: naive CD8+ T cells sorted from blood. The cell subset or site label on this specimen signifies: CD45RA+CCR7+. This chain is built from TRBV10-2 and TRBJ2-7, with a weak D call of TRBD2 (5 bases match). The bases are TGCGCCAGCAGTGAGTTTAGACTAACCGAGCAGTACTTC. It encodes CASSEFRLTEQYF.